The text below deals with one T cell receptor (beta chain). The data originate from a study of blood T cell repertoires in COVID-19. Whole-study context: COVID-19 samples from acute and convalescent phases originated in the United States, Italy and Spain. Sample material is recorded as cDNA or gDNA derived from T cells, B-cell-depleted T cells, or PBMCs.

The CDR3 is 11 amino acids. V lost 6 bases, J lost 5 bases, and 4 bases lay in between. In germline, CDR1 is LNHDA, CDR2 SQIVND (reference sequence). Data came from immunoSEQ multiplex PCR; TCRdb stores just in-frame clones and leaves some out. The sample holds more than 250,000 clones, about 84% seen once. The chain joins TRBV19 to TRBJ2-2, with D uncertain. Sequencing was done on a sample of peripheral blood. This TCR came from a woman between 50 and 59 years old with acute or convalescent COVID-19. In DNA, the CDR3 is TGTGCCAGTAGCCAAACCGGGGAGCTGTTTTTT. It codes for CASSQTGELFF.